This T cell receptor (beta chain) was obtained from a study of Ad26.COV2.S vaccination and SARS-CoV-2 variants. The treatment: approximately 18 received Ad26.COV2.S at low or high dose, single or two shots; 5 received placebo; per-sample allocation not given. After the first vaccine or placebo injection, samples were drawn on day 63. Trimming shortened V by 1 base and J by 7 bases, and 18 bases separated the two germline ends. CDR3 length equals 16 residues. CDR1 is SGHDT, CDR2 YYEEEE, per germline. A few counts support this clone. Sequenced by immunoSEQ multiplex PCR; TCRdb stores in-frame clones only, minus some. This table has 510,000 or so clones, approximately 88% appearing once.

The TCR was taken from a person between 18 and 59 years old who received the Ad26.COV2.S COVID-19 vaccine or a placebo. The sequences come from peripheral blood, collected in a trial of Ad26.COV2.S vaccine versus placebo. This chain uses TRBV5-6 with TRBJ2-1, with a weak D call TRBD2 (6 bases). The CDR3 DNA reads TGTGCCAGCAGCTTGATCTGGGGCGGGGCCTCGAATGAGCAGTTCTTC. Translation: CASSLIWGGASNEQFF.